Shown below are 8 T cell receptor beta chains from a single sample sequenced in a study of blood T cells in healthy people across ages (dated by TCRdb to 2015 to 2017). Libraries were built with 5' RACE. The sample was run on an Illumina HiSeq 2500. The second PCR ran for about 6 to 12 cycles and used a J-beta primer mix along with a sample-barcoded 5' primer. Using fastp trimming at Q25 and MiXCR clonotype assembly, TCRdb reanalyzed the public sequencing data and kept in-frame beta chains. All rows with the same CDR3 protein become a single entry with the most common DNA and genes. In all, the sample holds 600,000 to 800,000 distinct CDR3 sequences, and 21% of those were seen once. The ten largest make up roughly 3.9% of the sample. The sequenced sample was blood. The receptors here all came from a man aged 70 or older in good health.

This clonotype appeared a few times. V usage is TRBV20-1 and J usage is TRBJ2-3; 8 nucleotides line up with TRBD2. The CDR3 runs 13 residues. The V and J ends lost 5 bases and 9 bases, in that order; junction bases with no gene match: 10. Germline V gene data show CDR1 as DFQATT and CDR2 as SNEGSKA (reference sequence). CDR3 region: CSAPPGTSRTQYF. The CDR3 region has the DNA TGCAGTGCTCCTCCCGGGACTAGTCGAACGCAGTATTTT.

This sequence joins TRBV6-5 and TRBJ2-2, with 11 positions matching TRBD2. CDR1 is MNHEY and CDR2 is SVGAGI in the germline V gene. The length of the CDR3 is 14 residues. The V segment lost 6 bases and the J segment 6 bases; nucleotides outside the gene matches: 3. The CDR3 region is CASRKLAGAGELFF. The CDR3 DNA is TGTGCCAGCAGGAAACTAGCGGGAGCCGGGGAGCTGTTTTTT.

This clonotype has ten or more counts. A single base separates this from a much larger clone, so it may be a read error. V gene TRBV28 combines with J gene TRBJ2-5, with 9 bases aligning to TRBD1. Germline V CDR1 and CDR2: MDHEN, SYDVKM. The CDR3 length is 15 residues. The CDR3: CASRPGQGQEETQCF. In DNA form, the CDR3 reads TGTGCCAGCAGACCGGGACAGGGCCAGGAGGAGACCCAGTGCTTC.

The chain has TRBV10-2 and TRBJ1-1; D is unresolved. Germline-derived CDR1 and CDR2 are WSHSY and SAAADI. The ends were cut back, 2 bases at V and 10 bases at J, with 11 bases in the middle. This CDR3 has 12 amino acids. The CDR3: CASSEGDRTAFF. The DNA of the CDR3 is TGCGCCAGCAGTGAGGGCGACCGAACAGCTTTCTTT.

This clonotype was observed a few times. The gene calls are TRBV7-2 and TRBJ2-1; D is undetermined. Trimming left V 3 bases short and J 5 bases short, with 8 bases between. This CDR3 comprises 13 residues. CDR1 and CDR2 from the germline V gene are SGHTA and FQGNSA. CDR3 loop: CASSFDHNNEQFF. The DNA for the CDR3 is TGTGCCAGCAGCTTCGACCACAACAATGAGCAGTTCTTC.

Only a few counts were recorded for this clonotype. V gene TRBV11-2 combines with J gene TRBJ2-7; 11 bases align to TRBD1. Trimming cost V 5 bases and J 1 base; bases outside gene matches: 10. This CDR3 is built from 17 residues. Per the germline V gene, CDR1 is SGHAT and CDR2 is FQNNGV. For the CDR3, the DNA is TGTGCCAGCAGCCTCGGGACAGGGGGATTTGGGTCCTACGAGCAGTACTTC. Protein product: CASSLGTGGFGSYEQYF.

This clonotype was detected a few times. This rearrangement joins TRBV20-1 to TRBJ2-1, with 10 bases identical to TRBD2. Trimming at V came to 1 base and at J to 8 bases, leaving 8 bases not matched to a gene. In germline, CDR1 is DFQATT, CDR2 SNEGSKA (reference sequence). The CDR3 extends over 15 amino acids. This chain's CDR3 is CSARALSSGSYEQFF. CDR3 coding DNA: TGCAGTGCTAGAGCCCTGTCTAGCGGGAGTTATGAGCAGTTCTTC.

The J gene is TRBJ2-5, the V gene TRBV9, with D unresolved. The end of the DNA is better explained by TRBJ2-7, so the J call may be wrong. CDR1 is SGDLS and CDR2 is YYNGEE in the germline V gene. The CDR3 is made up of 15 amino acids. The CDR3 here is CASSVESGIVDEQYF. Written as DNA, the CDR3 is TGTGCCAGCAGCGTAGAGTCAGGAATCGTCGACGAGCAGTACTTC.